This T cell receptor beta chain was sequenced during a study of blood T cells in healthy people across ages. General study results and limits: Long-lived and aged donors differed, with more naive CD4+ cells and higher diversity in the long-lived.

This clonotype has just a few counts. Its specificity is unknown. Together with a sample-barcoded 5' primer, a J-beta primer mix was included in a second PCR lasting about 7 to 12 cycles. A tag from a template-switch adaptor with 12 random nucleotides marked each cDNA molecule. TCRdb analysed the 5' RACE reads with MiXCR anew, one entry per CDR3 protein. The sample carries about a million distinct CDR3 sequences, around 54% recorded once. Trimming left V 5 bases short and J 7 bases short, with 12 bases between. CDR1 is SGHDT and CDR2 is YYEEEE in the germline V gene. The CDR3 extends over 12 amino acids. Total RNA extraction produced at least 5.5 micrograms (per sample) for the study.

The sample taken for sequencing was blood. The genes are TRBV5-6 and TRBJ1-2; no reliable D call. This TCR came from a woman aged 55-70 years in good health. As DNA, the CDR3 is TGTGCCAGCAGGGTTGGTAATTTTGGCTACACCTTC. Protein product: CASRVGNFGYTF.